This is a list of T cell receptor beta chains from one sample in a study of T cells in narcolepsy. Profiled with immunoSEQ multiplex PCR; TCRdb holds only in-frame clones, not every one. This sample carries tens of thousands of clones, approximately 80% of them seen once, and the ten largest clones take about 3.4%. The sample consisted of CD45RA- memory CD4+ T cells from PBMCs. The receptors derive from a human donor with narcolepsy. CDR3s include the opening cysteine and the closing phenylalanine or tryptophan. Each record gives: J gene, V gene, CDR3 protein.

TRBJ1-4 | TRBV18 | CASSLTDRTVARSTNEKLFF
TRBJ2-5 | TRBV12-5 | CASGLASPGQGRETQYF
TRBJ2-5 | TRBV10-3 | CAISLAGETQYF
TRBJ1-1 | TRBV6-4 | CASRARGETNTEAFF
TRBJ1-1 | TRBV2 | CASSERTGVQRTEAFF
TRBJ1-1 | TRBV19 | CASSMGQAGTEAFF
TRBJ2-3 | TRBV19 | CATAPGLTIGGTQYF
TRBJ2-3 | TRBV5-4 | CASSLAAPGTSGTTDTQYF
TRBJ2-5 | TRBV12-5 | CASGLGGRGAQETQYF
TRBJ1-3 | TRBV30 | CACPGRGSGNTIYF
TRBJ1-2 | TRBV2 | CASSAGIGYGYTF
TRBJ2-7 | TRBV18 | CASSGSTGQPYEQYF
TRBJ1-4 | TRBV21-1 | CASSKAGRGTNEKLFF
TRBJ2-3 | TRBV18 | CASSPSGYRTDTQYF
TRBJ1-4 | TRBV29-1 | CSVGEGTNEKLFF
TRBJ2-7 | TRBV27 | CASSSGDSYEQYF
TRBJ1-6 | TRBV11-2 | CASSPGLRSSYNSPLHF
TRBJ2-3 | TRBV2 | CASKSYGGAADTQYF
TRBJ1-2 | TRBV6-1 | CASKPTSTNYGYTF